These T cell receptor beta chains were read from a single sample in a study of vaccination and CD4 T cells after COVID-19. One entry per CDR3 protein, called by TCRdb with MiXCR from the PCR reads. The sample has about 11,000 distinct CDR3 sequences; about 61% are singletons. Their antigen targets remain unknown. This specimen consisted of CD4+ T cells from blood, cultured in vitro, obtained before SARS-CoV-2 vaccination. The receptors originated from a human donor who had recovered from COVID-19. CDR3s include the opening cysteine and the closing phenylalanine or tryptophan. A D gene is named only where the DNA matches it firmly. A clone size is listed for some rows: how often the clone was seen (once, few, many), or a class if it is expanded.

TRBD1	few	TRBJ1-2	TRBV20-1	TGCAGTGCTAGAGGGACAGGCCCTTTTTATGGCTACACCTTC	CSARGTGPFYGYTF
-	-	TRBJ2-5	TRBV20-1	TGCAGTGCTAGGGTTGCGGGGGACAACCAAGAGACCCAGTACTTC	CSARVAGDNQETQYF
-	-	TRBJ2-4	TRBV20-1	TGCAGTGCCCTCCTATTAGCCAAAAACATTCAGTACTTC	CSALLLAKNIQYF
-	-	TRBJ1-6	TRBV5-8	TGTGCCAGCAGCGAATCGGACGGTAATTCACCCCTCCACTTT	CASSESDGNSPLHF
-	few	TRBJ1-4	TRBV27	TGTGCCAGCAGTACCCGACCTATAGATGAAAAACTGTTTTTT	CASSTRPIDEKLFF
TRBD2	few	TRBJ2-7	TRBV28	TGTGCCAGCCAGACTAGCGGGACCTACGAGCAGTACTTC	CASQTSGTYEQYF
TRBD2	-	TRBJ2-7	TRBV7-9	TGTGCCAGCAGCTGGACTAGCGGGAGGGCCGTGGGATCCTACGAGCAGTACTTC	CASSWTSGRAVGSYEQYF
TRBD2	-	TRBJ2-1	TRBV10-2	TGCGCCAGCACTATACTAGCGGGGCCTCTCTACAATGAGCAGTTCTTC	CASTILAGPLYNEQFF
-	-	TRBJ1-2	TRBV18	TGTGCCAGCTCACCCGACTATGGCTACACCTTC	CASSPDYGYTF
-	-	TRBJ2-7	TRBV20-1	TGCAGTGCTACCACCTTGGGTAGCTCCTACGAGCAGTACTTC	CSATTLGSSYEQYF
TRBD1	-	TRBJ1-5	TRBV30	TGTGCCTGGTCCACCCGGACAGGGGGTAGTCAGCCCCAGCATTTT	CAWSTRTGGSQPQHF
TRBD1	-	TRBJ1-2	TRBV2	TGTGCCAGCAGTGAACGGACAGGGTACCATGGCTACACCTTC	CASSERTGYHGYTF